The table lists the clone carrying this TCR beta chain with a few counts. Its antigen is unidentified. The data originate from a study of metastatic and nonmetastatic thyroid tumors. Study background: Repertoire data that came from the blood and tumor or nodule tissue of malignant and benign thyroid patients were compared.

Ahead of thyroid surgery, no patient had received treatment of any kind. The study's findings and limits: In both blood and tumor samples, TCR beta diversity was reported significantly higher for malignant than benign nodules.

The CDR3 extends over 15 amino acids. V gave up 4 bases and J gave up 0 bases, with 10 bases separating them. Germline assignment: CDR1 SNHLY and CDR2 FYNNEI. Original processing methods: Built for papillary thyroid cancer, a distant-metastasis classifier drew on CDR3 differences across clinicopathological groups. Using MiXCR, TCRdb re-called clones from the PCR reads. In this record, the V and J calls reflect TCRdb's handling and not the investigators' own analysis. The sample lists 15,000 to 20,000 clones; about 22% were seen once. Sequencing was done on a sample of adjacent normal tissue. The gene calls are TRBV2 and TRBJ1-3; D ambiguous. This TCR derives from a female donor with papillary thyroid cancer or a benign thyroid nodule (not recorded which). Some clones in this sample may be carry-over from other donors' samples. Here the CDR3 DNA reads TGTGCCAGCAGTGGGCAGGCCTTCTCTGGAAACACCATATATTTT. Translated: CASSGQAFSGNTIYF.